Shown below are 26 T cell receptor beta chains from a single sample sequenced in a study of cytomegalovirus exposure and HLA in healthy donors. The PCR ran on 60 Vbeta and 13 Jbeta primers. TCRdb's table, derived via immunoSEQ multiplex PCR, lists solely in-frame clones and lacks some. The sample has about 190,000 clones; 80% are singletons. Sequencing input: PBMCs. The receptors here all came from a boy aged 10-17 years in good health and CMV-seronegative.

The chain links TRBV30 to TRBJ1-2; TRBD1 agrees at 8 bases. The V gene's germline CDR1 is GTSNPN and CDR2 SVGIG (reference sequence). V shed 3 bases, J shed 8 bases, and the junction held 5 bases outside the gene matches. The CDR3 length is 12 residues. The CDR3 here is CAWREDREGYTF. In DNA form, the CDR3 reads TGTGCCTGGAGGGAGGACAGGGAAGGCTACACCTTC.

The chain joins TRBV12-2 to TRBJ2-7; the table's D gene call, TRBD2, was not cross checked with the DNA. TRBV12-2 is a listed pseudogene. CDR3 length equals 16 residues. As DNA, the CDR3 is TGTGCAAGTCGCTTAGCGGTTCCTAGCGGACTCATGAAGCAGTACTTC. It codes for CASRLAVPSGLMKQYF.

The CDR3 region is CASSLNEWWRENSPLHF. The CDR3 nucleotides are TGTGCCAGCAGCTTAAACGAGTGGTGGAGGGAGAATTCACCCCTCCACTTT. This sequence joins TRBV5-6 and TRBJ1-6; no clear D gene. V was clipped by 2 bases and J by 7 bases, with 19 bases between them. CDR3 length equals 17 residues. Germline V gives CDR1 SGHDT, CDR2 YYEEEE.

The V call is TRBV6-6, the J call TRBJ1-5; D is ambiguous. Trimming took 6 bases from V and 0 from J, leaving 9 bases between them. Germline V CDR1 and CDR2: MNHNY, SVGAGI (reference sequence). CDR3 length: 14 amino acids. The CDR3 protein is CASRGELSNQPQHF. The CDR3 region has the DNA TGTGCCAGCAGGGGAGAACTTAGCAATCAGCCCCAGCATTTT.

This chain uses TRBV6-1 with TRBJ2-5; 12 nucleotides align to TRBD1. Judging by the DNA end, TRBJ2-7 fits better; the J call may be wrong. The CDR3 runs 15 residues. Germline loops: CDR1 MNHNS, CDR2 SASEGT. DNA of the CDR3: TGTGCCAGCAGGCTCCGCCGGGACAGGGGGCTCGAGCAGTACTTC. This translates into CASRLRRDRGLEQYF.

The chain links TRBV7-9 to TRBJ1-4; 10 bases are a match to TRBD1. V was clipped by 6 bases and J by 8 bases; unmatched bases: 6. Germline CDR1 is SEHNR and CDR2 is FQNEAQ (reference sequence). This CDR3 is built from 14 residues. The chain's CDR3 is CASRTGTGDEKLFF. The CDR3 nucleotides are TGTGCCAGCAGAACCGGGACAGGGGACGAAAAACTGTTTTTT.

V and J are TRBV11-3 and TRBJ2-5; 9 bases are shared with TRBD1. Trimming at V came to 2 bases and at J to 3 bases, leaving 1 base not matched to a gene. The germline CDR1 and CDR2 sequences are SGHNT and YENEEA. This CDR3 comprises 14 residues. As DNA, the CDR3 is TGTGCCAGCAGCTTAAGACAGGGGGAAGAGACCCAGTACTTC. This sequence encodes CASSLRQGEETQYF.

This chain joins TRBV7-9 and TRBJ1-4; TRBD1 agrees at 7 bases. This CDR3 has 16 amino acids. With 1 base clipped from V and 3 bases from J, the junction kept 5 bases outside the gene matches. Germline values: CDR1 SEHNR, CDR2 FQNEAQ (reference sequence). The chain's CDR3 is CASSLGRDRANEKLFF. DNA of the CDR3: TGTGCCAGCAGCTTAGGACGAGACAGGGCTAATGAAAAACTGTTTTTT.

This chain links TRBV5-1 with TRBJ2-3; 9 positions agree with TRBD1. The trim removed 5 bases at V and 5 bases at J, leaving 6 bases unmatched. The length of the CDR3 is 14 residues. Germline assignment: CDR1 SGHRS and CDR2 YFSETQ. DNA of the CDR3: TGCGCCAGCAGACTGGGACAGGGAAAAGATACGCAGTATTTT. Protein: CASRLGQGKDTQYF.

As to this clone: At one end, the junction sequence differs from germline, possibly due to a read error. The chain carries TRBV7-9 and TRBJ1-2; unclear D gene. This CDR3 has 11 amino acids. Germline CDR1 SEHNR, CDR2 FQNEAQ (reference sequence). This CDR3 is CSSSLDIYYTF. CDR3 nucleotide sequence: TGTTCCAGCAGCTTAGATATCTACTACACCTTC.

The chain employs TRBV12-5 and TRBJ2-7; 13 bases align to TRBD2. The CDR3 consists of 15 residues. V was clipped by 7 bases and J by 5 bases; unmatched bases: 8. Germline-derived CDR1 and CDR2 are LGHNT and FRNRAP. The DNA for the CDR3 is TGTGCTAGTGCCCATGGGACTAGCGGGACCGACGAGCAGTACTTC. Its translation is CASAHGTSGTDEQYF. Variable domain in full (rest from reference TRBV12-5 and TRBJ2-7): DARVTQTPRHKVTEMGQEVTMRCQPILGHNTVFWYRQTMMQGLELLAYFRNRAPLDDSGMPKDRFSAEMPDATLATLKIQPSEPRDSAVYFCASAHGTSGTDEQYFGPGTRLTVT.

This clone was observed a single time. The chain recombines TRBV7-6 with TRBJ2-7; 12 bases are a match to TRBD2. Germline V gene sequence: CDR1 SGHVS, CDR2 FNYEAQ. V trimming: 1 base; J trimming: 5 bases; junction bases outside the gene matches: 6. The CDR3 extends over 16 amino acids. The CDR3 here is CASSLGTSGKWDEQYF. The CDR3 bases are TGTGCCAGCAGCTTAGGGACTAGCGGGAAATGGGACGAGCAGTACTTC.

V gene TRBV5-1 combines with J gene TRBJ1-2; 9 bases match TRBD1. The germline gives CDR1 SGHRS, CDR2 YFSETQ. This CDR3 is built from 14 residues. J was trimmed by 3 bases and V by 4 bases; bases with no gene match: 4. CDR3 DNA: TGCGCCAGCAGCAGGGACAGGGCAGACTATGGCTACACCTTC. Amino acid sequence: CASSRDRADYGYTF.

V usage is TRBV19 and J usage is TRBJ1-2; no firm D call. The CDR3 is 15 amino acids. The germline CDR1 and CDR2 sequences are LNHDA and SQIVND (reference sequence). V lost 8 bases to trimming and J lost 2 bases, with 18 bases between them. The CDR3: CASSVAGWANYGYTF. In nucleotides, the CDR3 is TGTGCCAGTTCAGTGGCGGGGTGGGCCAACTATGGCTACACCTTC.

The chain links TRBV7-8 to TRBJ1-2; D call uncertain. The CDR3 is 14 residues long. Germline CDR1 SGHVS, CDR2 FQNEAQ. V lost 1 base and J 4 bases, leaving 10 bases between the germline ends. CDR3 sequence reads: CASSLEQRTYGYTF. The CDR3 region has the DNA TGTGCCAGCAGCTTAGAACAGAGAACCTATGGCTACACCTTC.

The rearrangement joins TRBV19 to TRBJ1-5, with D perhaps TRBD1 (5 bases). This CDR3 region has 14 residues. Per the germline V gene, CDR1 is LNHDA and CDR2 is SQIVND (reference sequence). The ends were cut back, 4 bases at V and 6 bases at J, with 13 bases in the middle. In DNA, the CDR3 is TGTGCCAGTAGTAGTGGGGGGAATCCTCAGCCCCAGCATTTT. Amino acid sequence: CASSSGGNPQPQHF.

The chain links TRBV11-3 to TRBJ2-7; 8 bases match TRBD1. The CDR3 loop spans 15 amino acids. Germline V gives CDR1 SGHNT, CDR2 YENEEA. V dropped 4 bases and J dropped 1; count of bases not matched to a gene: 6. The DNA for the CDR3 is TGTGCCAGCAGCTCCCGACAGGGGCTTTCCTACGAGCAGTACTTC. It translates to CASSSRQGLSYEQYF.

CDR3 sequence: CASSPRGYGYTF. In DNA, the CDR3 is TGTGCCAGCAGCCCCAGGGGTTATGGCTACACCTTC. This chain joins TRBV6-1 and TRBJ1-2, with D possibly matching TRBD1 (6 bases). Trimming removed 6 bases from V and 5 bases from J, with 10 bases in between. The CDR3 has 12 amino acids. The germline V gene encodes CDR1 MNHNS and CDR2 SASEGT.

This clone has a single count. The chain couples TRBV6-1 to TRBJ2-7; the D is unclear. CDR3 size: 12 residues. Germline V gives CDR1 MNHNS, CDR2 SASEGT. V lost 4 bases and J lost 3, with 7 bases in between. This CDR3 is CASSAASYEQYF. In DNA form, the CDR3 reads TGTGCCAGCAGTGCTGCCAGCTACGAGCAGTACTTC.

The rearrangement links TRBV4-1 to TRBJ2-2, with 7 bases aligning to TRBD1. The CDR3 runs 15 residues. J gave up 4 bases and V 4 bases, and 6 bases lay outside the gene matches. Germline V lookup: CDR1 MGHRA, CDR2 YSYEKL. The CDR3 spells CASSLRDSGTGELFF. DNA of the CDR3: TGCGCCAGCAGCCTCCGGGACAGTGGCACCGGGGAGCTGTTTTTT.

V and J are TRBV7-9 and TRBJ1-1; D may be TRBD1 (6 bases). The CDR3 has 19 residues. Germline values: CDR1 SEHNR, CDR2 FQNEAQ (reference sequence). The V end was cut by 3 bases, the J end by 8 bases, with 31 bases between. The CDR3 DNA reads TGTGCCAGCAGCTTGCCGGGAAACACTTTAGATGGGGTGGGGGCAGAAGCTTTCTTT. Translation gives CASSLPGNTLDGVGAEAFF.

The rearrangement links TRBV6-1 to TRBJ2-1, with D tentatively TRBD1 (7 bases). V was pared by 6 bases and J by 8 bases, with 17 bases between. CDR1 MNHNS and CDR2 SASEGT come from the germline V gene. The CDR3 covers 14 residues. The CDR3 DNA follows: TGTGCCAGCAGACCGGGGCCAGGGGGGTATGAGCAGTTCTTC. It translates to CASRPGPGGYEQFF.

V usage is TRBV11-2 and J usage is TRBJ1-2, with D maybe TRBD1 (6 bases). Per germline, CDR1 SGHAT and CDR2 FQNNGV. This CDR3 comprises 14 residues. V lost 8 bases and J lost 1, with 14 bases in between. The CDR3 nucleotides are TGTGCCAGCGGGAAACAGGGAGATAACTATGGCTACACCTTC. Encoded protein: CASGKQGDNYGYTF.

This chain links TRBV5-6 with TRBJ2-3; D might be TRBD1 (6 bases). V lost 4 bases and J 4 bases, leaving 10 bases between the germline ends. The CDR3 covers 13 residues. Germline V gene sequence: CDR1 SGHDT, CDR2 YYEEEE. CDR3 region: CASSQDRSDTQYF. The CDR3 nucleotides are TGTGCCAGCAGCCAAGACAGGTCAGATACGCAGTATTTT.

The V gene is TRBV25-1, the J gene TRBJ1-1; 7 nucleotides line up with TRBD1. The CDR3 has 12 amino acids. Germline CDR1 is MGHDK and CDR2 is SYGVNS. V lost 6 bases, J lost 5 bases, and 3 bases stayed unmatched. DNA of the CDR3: TGTGCCAGCAGAAAGGGGGCAACTGAAGCTTTCTTT. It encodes CASRKGATEAFF. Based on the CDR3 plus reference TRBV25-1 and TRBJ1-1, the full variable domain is EADIYQTPRYLVIGTGKKITLECSQTMGHDKMYWYQQDPGMELHLIHYSYGVNSTEKGDLSSESTVSRIRTEHFPLTLESARPSHTSQYLCASRKGATEAFFGQGTRLTVV.

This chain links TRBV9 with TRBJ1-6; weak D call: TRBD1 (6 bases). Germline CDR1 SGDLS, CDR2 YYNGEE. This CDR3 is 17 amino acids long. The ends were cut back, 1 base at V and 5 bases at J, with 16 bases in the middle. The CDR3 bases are TGTGCCAGCAGCGTAAGACCCGTGGGGGCAAATAATTCACCCCTCCACTTT. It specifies CASSVRPVGANNSPLHF.